These 17 T cell receptor beta chains originate from one sample sequenced in a study of T cell changes during pregnancy in multiple sclerosis. Here immunoSEQ multiplex PCR was the method, and the copy in TCRdb shows in-frame clones only, minus some. The table records about 32,000 clones, roughly nine tenths of them present only once. The material was CD8+ T cells from peripheral blood mononuclear cells, obtained in the second trimester of pregnancy. These TCRs come from a female donor with multiple sclerosis, enrolled in a pregnancy study.

The chain carries TRBV2 and TRBJ2-7; 7 nucleotides line up with TRBD1. The CDR3 is 12 residues long. The junction had 8 bases not matched to a gene; V was cut back by 9 bases and J by 6 bases. In germline, CDR1 is SNHLY, CDR2 FYNNEI. The CDR3 region is CASFTGAAEQYF. The CDR3 nucleotides read TGTGCCAGTTTTACAGGGGCGGCCGAGCAGTACTTC.

The chain links TRBV28 to TRBJ1-4; TRBD1 might be the D (6 bases). The CDR3 consists of 17 residues. Trimming took 4 bases from V and 8 from J, leaving 23 bases between them. CDR1 and CDR2 (germline): MDHEN, SYDVKM. The CDR3 sequence is CASSSRGGLRFEEKLFF. CDR3 nucleotides: TGTGCCAGCAGTTCTCGGGGGGGGCTAAGGTTTGAAGAAAAACTGTTTTTT. Using reference TRBV28 and TRBJ1-4 for the parts outside the CDR3, the full variable domain is DVKVTQSSRYLVKRTGEKVFLECVQDMDHENMFWYRQDPGLGLRLIYFSYDVKMKEKGDIPEGYSVSREKKERFSLILESASTNQTSMYLCASSSRGGLRFEEKLFFGSGTQLSVL.

The chain uses TRBV9 and TRBJ2-1, with D possibly being TRBD1 (5 bases). The CDR3 length is 17 residues. Germline V CDR1 and CDR2: SGDLS, YYNGEE. V dropped 3 bases and J dropped 0 bases, with 16 bases sitting between them. CDR3 coding DNA: TGTGCCAGCAGCGGTGAACAGGACCCAAGCTCCTACAATGAGCAGTTCTTC. This translates into CASSGEQDPSSYNEQFF.

The chain uses TRBV9 and TRBJ1-2; TRBD1 matches 8 bases. The CDR3 runs to 16 residues. The trim removed 1 base at V and 4 bases at J, leaving 9 bases unmatched. The germline gives CDR1 SGDLS, CDR2 YYNGEE. CDR3 in amino acids: CASSVSPRTGPYGYTF. As DNA, the CDR3 is TGTGCCAGCAGCGTAAGCCCTAGGACAGGGCCCTATGGCTACACCTTC.

This chain joins TRBV4-1 and TRBJ2-2; 8 bases fit TRBD1. V trimming: 0 bases; J trimming: 4 bases; junction bases outside the gene matches: 13. The CDR3 loop spans 19 amino acids. CDR1 is MGHRA, CDR2 YSYEKL, per germline. The CDR3 bases are TGCGCCAGCAGCCAAGATAGGACAGGGTTTAGTGCGAGCACCGGGGAGCTGTTTTTT. Encoded protein: CASSQDRTGFSASTGELFF.

The V call is TRBV19, the J call TRBJ1-5; perhaps TRBD1 as D (5 bases). The V gene's germline CDR1 is LNHDA and CDR2 SQIVND (reference sequence). V lost 2 bases and J 5 bases, leaving 10 bases between the germline ends. The CDR3 contains 14 residues. The CDR3 loop reads CASSIRGKYQPQHF. Here the CDR3 DNA reads TGTGCCAGTAGTATAAGGGGAAAGTATCAGCCCCAGCATTTT.

CDR3 protein: CASSAGGPYEQYF. CDR3 in DNA: TGTGCCAGCAGCGCGGGGGGCCCCTACGAGCAGTACTTC. V and J are TRBV5-6 and TRBJ2-7, with 8 bases that match TRBD2. V lost 4 bases, J lost 2 bases, and 2 bases stayed unmatched. This CDR3 spans 13 amino acids. CDR1 is SGHDT and CDR2 is YYEEEE in the germline V gene.

J is TRBJ2-7 and V is TRBV9; 8 positions match TRBD2. The V segment lost 9 bases and the J segment 2 bases; nucleotides outside the gene matches: 7. CDR1 is SGDLS and CDR2 is YYNGEE in the germline V gene. CDR3 length equals 13 residues. This chain's CDR3 is CANPQTSAYEQYF. In DNA form, the CDR3 reads TGTGCCAACCCACAGACTAGCGCCTACGAGCAGTACTTC.

This sequence joins TRBV9 and TRBJ1-3; tentatively, D is TRBD1 (6 bases). The CDR3 runs 14 residues. The V end was cut by 5 bases, the J end by 4 bases, with 13 bases between. CDR1 and CDR2 from the germline V gene are SGDLS and YYNGEE. CDR3 residues: CASSTRGAGNTIYF. The CDR3 nucleotides are TGTGCCAGCAGTACCCGGGGGGCAGGAAACACCATATATTTT.

This clone showed up just once. This chain connects TRBV18 to TRBJ1-4; possible D gene TRBD1, 5 bases. Trimming stripped 4 bases from V and 0 bases from J, with 12 bases between. Germline V gene lookup returns CDR1 KGHSH and CDR2 LQKENI. The CDR3 is made up of 16 amino acids. The DNA of the CDR3 is TGTGCCAGCTCACGAAAGACAGCCTCAACTAATGAAAAACTGTTTTTT. It encodes CASSRKTASTNEKLFF.

The chain carries TRBV20-1 and TRBJ1-2, with D hard to call. The CDR3 is 11 residues long. Deletions cut 5 bases from V and 7 bases from J, with 11 bases between. The V gene's germline CDR1 is DFQATT and CDR2 SNEGSKA (reference sequence). CDR3 loop: CSAGSEGGYTF. The CDR3 nucleotides read TGCAGTGCTGGCTCAGAGGGTGGCTACACCTTC.

This clone was seen only once. The chain couples TRBV9 to TRBJ2-7; D is perhaps TRBD2 (6 bases). Per germline, CDR1 SGDLS and CDR2 YYNGEE. The CDR3 is 15 amino acids. The V end was cut by 3 bases, the J end by 2 bases, with 15 bases between. Here the CDR3 DNA reads TGTGCCAGCAGCGGGGGGACTGGCCTGGCCTACGAGCAGTACTTC. As protein: CASSGGTGLAYEQYF.

Note on this clone: A much bigger clone sits one base away, suggesting this may be a read error. This rearrangement joins TRBV7-9 to TRBJ1-2; possible D gene TRBD1, 5 bases. Trimming pared 8 bases from V and 8 bases from J, leaving 24 bases between. The CDR3 is made up of 15 amino acids. The germline V gene has CDR1 SEHNR and CDR2 FQNEAQ (reference sequence). This CDR3 reads CASRSLSRAARGYTF. In DNA, the CDR3 is TGTGCCAGCCGCAGCTTAAGCAGGGCGGCGAGAGGCTACACCTTC.

This chain uses TRBV7-9 with TRBJ1-1; 7 bases are a match to TRBD1. Germline V gene data show CDR1 as SEHNR and CDR2 as FQNEAQ (reference sequence). Trimming cost V 4 bases and J 0 bases; bases outside gene matches: 5. The CDR3 runs to 15 residues. CDR3 bases: TGTGCCAGCAGCTCCCTGACAGGGATGAACACTGAAGCTTTCTTT. Amino acid sequence: CASSSLTGMNTEAFF.

The chain employs TRBV30 and TRBJ2-6; D is possibly TRBD2 (6 bases). The germline V gene encodes CDR1 GTSNPN and CDR2 SVGIG (reference sequence). V lost 2 bases, J lost 2 bases, and 13 bases lay in between. This CDR3 comprises 16 residues. CDR3 residues: CAWSLPPGAGANVLTF. The CDR3 bases are TGTGCCTGGAGTCTACCCCCGGGGGCTGGGGCCAACGTCCTGACTTTC.

This clone was seen a single time. The chain joins TRBV19 to TRBJ2-1; 10 bases map to TRBD2. V was clipped by 3 bases and J by 9 bases; unmatched bases: 11. Germline values: CDR1 LNHDA, CDR2 SQIVND (reference sequence). The CDR3 has 16 residues. The CDR3 DNA reads TGTGCCAGTAGTATGGTGGCTAGCGGGAGAAAGGCTGAGCAGTTCTTC. It codes for CASSMVASGRKAEQFF.

V and J are TRBV27 and TRBJ1-5, with TRBD1 matching over 8 bases. The CDR3 has 15 amino acids. V lost 3 bases to trimming and J lost 9 bases; unmatched junction nucleotides: 10. Germline CDR1 and CDR2: MNHEY and SMNVEV (reference sequence). The CDR3 is CASSFSPTDRGPQHF. The CDR3, as DNA: TGTGCCAGCAGTTTTTCCCCCACTGACAGGGGGCCCCAGCATTTT.